This T cell receptor (beta chain) was sequenced during a study of blood T cell repertoires in COVID-19. As for the study in general: The samples span acute and convalescent COVID-19 from the United States, Italy and Spain. The cDNA or gDNA used as material had been derived from T cells, B-cell-depleted T cells, or PBMCs.

Germline values: CDR1 SGHTA, CDR2 FQGNSA. V gave up 5 bases and J gave up 0 bases; unmatched junction bases: 5. The length of the CDR3 is 16 residues. How the authors handled the data: Amplification of reference gene primers was used by the study to estimate nucleated cell counts. Using immunoSEQ multiplex PCR, the repertoire was profiled, and TCRdb retains in-frame clones only, with some absent. V and J calls plus clone size are reproduced from that table; the DNA served to infer D and trimming. The data hold 90,000 to 140,000 clones, with 80% to 85% observed a single time. The chain recombines TRBV7-2 with TRBJ2-3; 10 bases are a match to TRBD2. The source material was peripheral blood. This receptor was taken from a man aged 80 or over with acute or convalescent COVID-19. The DNA for the CDR3 is TGTGCCAGCAGCGCGGGACTAGCGATAAGCACAGATACGCAGTATTTT. This translates into CASSAGLAISTDTQYF.